This T cell receptor (beta chain) was documented in a study of T cell repertoires in cytomegalovirus infection. General study results and limits: Predominance within the ex vivo response was attributable to HLA-C-restricted CMV-specific TCR beta clonotypes.

MiXCR was run by TCRdb on the reads, yielding one entry per CDR3 protein. Of some 700,000 distinct CDR3 sequences detected, approximately 34% appear once; the ten largest clones hold under 3.5%. The CDR3 has 14 residues. CDR1 MNHEY and CDR2 SMNVEV come from the germline V gene (reference sequence). V shed 7 bases and J shed 0 bases, with 13 bases lying between them. On this clonotype itself: Its antigen is as yet unknown.

The receptor was isolated from a human donor in good health (CMV status not recorded). Some clones in this sample may be carry-over from other donors' samples. Sequences were obtained from PBMCs. The chain uses TRBV27 and TRBJ2-7; TRBD2 might be the D (5 bases). The DNA of the CDR3 is TGTGCCAGCACCAGCGGACGGATCTCCTACGAGCAGTACTTC. Protein sequence: CASTSGRISYEQYF.